Following are 30 T cell receptor beta chains from one sample sequenced in a study of blood T cell repertoires in COVID-19. Profiled with immunoSEQ multiplex PCR; TCRdb holds only in-frame clones, not every one. In the table there are some 260,000 clones, about 80% of which are singletons. Sequencing was performed on peripheral blood. These receptors were taken from a man older than 75 with acute or convalescent COVID-19.

This chain connects TRBV27 to TRBJ2-5; 15 nucleotides agree with TRBD2. CDR1 and CDR2 (germline): MNHEY, SMNVEV (reference sequence). This CDR3 contains 19 residues. V trimming: 6 bases; J trimming: 1 base; junction bases outside the gene matches: 12. The CDR3 region is CASRARTSGRAERQETQYF. CDR3 sequence (DNA): TGTGCCAGCAGAGCTCGGACTAGCGGGAGGGCCGAGCGCCAAGAGACCCAGTACTTC.

The chain links TRBV19 to TRBJ1-1; TRBD1 is a possible D gene (5 bases). CDR1 is LNHDA and CDR2 is SQIVND in the germline V gene (reference sequence). V shed 6 bases and J shed 4 bases, with 21 bases lying between them. The CDR3 is made up of 16 amino acids. The CDR3 is CASSKSPREVGTEAFF. In DNA form, the CDR3 reads TGTGCCAGTAGCAAGTCCCCCAGGGAGGTTGGCACTGAAGCTTTCTTT.

This CDR3 is CASSPWTGIYGYTF. In DNA, the CDR3 is TGTGCCAGTAGTCCCTGGACAGGGATCTATGGCTACACCTTC. J is TRBJ1-2 and V is TRBV19, with 8 bases identical to TRBD1. With V trimmed by 5 bases and J by 4 bases, 6 bases remained unmatched. The CDR3 runs 14 residues. Germline values: CDR1 LNHDA, CDR2 SQIVND (reference sequence).

The rearrangement uses TRBV9 and TRBJ2-2; 10 bases fit TRBD2. CDR1 and CDR2 (germline): SGDLS, YYNGEE. The ends lost 0 bases at V and 1 base at J; junction bases unmatched: 6. The CDR3 length is 18 residues. CDR3 loop: CASSVVSASGGNTGELFF. The CDR3 nucleotides are TGTGCCAGCAGCGTAGTTTCGGCTAGCGGGGGGAACACCGGGGAGCTGTTTTTT.

The chain is built from TRBV30 and TRBJ2-1; the match to TRBD1 covers 9 bases. Germline V gene data show CDR1 as GTSNPN and CDR2 as SVGIG (reference sequence). Germline trimming cut 0 bases from V and 8 bases from J; bases unmatched to any gene: 8. There are 15 residues in the CDR3. CDR3 DNA sequence: TGTGCCTGGAGTGTAAAAGGGACAGGGCGGGATGAGCAGTTCTTC. Its protein product is CAWSVKGTGRDEQFF. The whole variable domain, remainder taken from reference TRBV30 and TRBJ2-1, is SQTIHQWPATLVQPVGSPLSLECTVEGTSNPNLYWYRQAAGRGLQLLFYSVGIGQISSEVPQNLSASRPQDRQFILSSKKLLLSDSGFYLCAWSVKGTGRDEQFFGPGTRLTVL.

The chain couples TRBV19 to TRBJ2-7; D is perhaps TRBD2 (6 bases). The CDR3 length is 14 residues. Per the germline V gene, CDR1 is LNHDA and CDR2 is SQIVND (reference sequence). The germline V and J ends were trimmed by 5 bases and 2 bases, with 13 bases remaining between them. Written as DNA, the CDR3 is TGTGCCAGTAGTGTCGGGACTCCTCCCTACGAGCAGTACTTC. It is translated as CASSVGTPPYEQYF.

J is TRBJ2-7 and V is TRBV11-2; weak D call: TRBD2 (6 bases). The germline CDR1 and CDR2 sequences are SGHAT and FQNNGV. The CDR3 sequence is 14 residues long. Trimming shortened V by 2 bases and J by 3 bases, and 11 bases separated the two germline ends. CDR3 sequence (DNA): TGTGCCAGCAGCTTAATGGTAGCGGACTACGAGCAGTACTTC. Protein: CASSLMVADYEQYF.

The chain is built from TRBV30 and TRBJ2-1; TRBD2 agrees at 10 bases. Germline V gives CDR1 GTSNPN, CDR2 SVGIG (reference sequence). Trimming at V came to 3 bases and at J to 7 bases, leaving 6 bases not matched to a gene. The CDR3 covers 14 residues. CDR3 amino acids: CAWRSGRAWNEQFF. In DNA, the CDR3 is TGTGCCTGGAGAAGCGGGAGGGCTTGGAATGAGCAGTTCTTC.

This chain joins TRBV5-1 and TRBJ2-7, with 12 positions matching TRBD1. After removal of 4 bases from V and 4 bases from J, the junction contained 6 bases not matched to a gene. Looked up from germline, CDR1 is SGHRS and CDR2 is YFSETQ. CDR3 length: 15 amino acids. This chain's CDR3 is CASSTGTGGGYEQYF. The CDR3 nucleotides are TGCGCCAGCAGCACCGGGACAGGGGGCGGGTACGAGCAGTACTTC. Full variable domain (remainder filled in from reference TRBV5-1 and TRBJ2-7): KAGVTQTPRYLIKTRGQQVTLSCSPISGHRSVSWYQQTPGQGLQFLFEYFSETQRNKGNFPGRFSGRQFSNSRSEMNVSTLELGDSALYLCASSTGTGGGYEQYFGPGTRLTVT.

The V gene is TRBV6-5, the J gene TRBJ2-7; 9 bases map to TRBD1. Germline V lookup: CDR1 MNHEY, CDR2 SVGAGI. The CDR3 covers 13 residues. Trimming took 6 bases from V and 6 from J; bases not matched to a gene: 6. In DNA, the CDR3 is TGTGCCAGCAGAAGGGACAGGGTTGGCGAGCAGTACTTC. Translation gives CASRRDRVGEQYF.

The V and J genes are TRBV9 and TRBJ1-2, with D tentatively TRBD1 (5 bases). The CDR3 loop spans 15 amino acids. In germline, CDR1 is SGDLS, CDR2 YYNGEE. V was cut by 5 bases and J by 1 base, with 15 bases left in between. The CDR3 DNA follows: TGTGCCAGCAGTTTGATCGGGGGTGGTAACTATGGCTACACCTTC. Protein product: CASSLIGGGNYGYTF.

This clone was picked up one time. The chain has TRBV28 and TRBJ1-2, with 7 bases lining up with TRBD1. Trimming removed 7 bases from V and 4 bases from J; junction bases left unmatched: 9. This CDR3 region has 14 residues. Germline CDR1 is MDHEN and CDR2 is SYDVKM. The DNA for the CDR3 is TGTGCCAGCACCTGGGACAGATTGACCTATGGCTACACCTTC. Protein: CASTWDRLTYGYTF.

The chain employs TRBV5-1 and TRBJ1-3; a weak D match, TRBD1 (6 bases). This CDR3 contains 14 residues. Per germline, CDR1 SGHRS and CDR2 YFSETQ. The V end lost 5 bases, the J end lost 2 bases, and 11 bases lay between the germline ends. CDR3 sequence reads: CASRQGSAGNTIYF. CDR3 sequence (DNA): TGCGCCAGCAGACAGGGATCTGCTGGAAACACCATATATTTT.

The rearrangement links TRBV9 to TRBJ1-6; 7 nucleotides match TRBD1. The CDR3 totals 13 residues. The J segment lost 13 bases and the V segment lost 3 bases, leaving 7 bases of the junction unmatched. CDR1 SGDLS and CDR2 YYNGEE come from the germline V gene. The DNA of the CDR3 is TGTGCCAGCAGCGCCGCGACAGGGTACCCCCTCCACTTT. It codes for CASSAATGYPLHF.

V usage is TRBV3-1 (or the pseudogene TRBV3-2) and J usage is TRBJ1-1; no clear D. The germline V gene encodes CDR1 LGHDT and CDR2 YNNKEL (reference sequence). Trimming removed 2 bases at V and 5 bases at J, with 12 bases between. The CDR3 runs 14 residues. This CDR3 is CASSQPRRGTEAFF. For the CDR3, the DNA is TGTGCCAGCAGCCAACCCCGCAGAGGAACTGAAGCTTTCTTT.

In the case of this clone: The same CDR3 is also encoded by other DNA sequences in this sample. The rearrangement uses TRBV7-2 and TRBJ1-2, with 8 bases matching TRBD1. The CDR3 has 13 amino acids. The V and J ends lost 4 bases and 7 bases, in that order; junction bases with no gene match: 5. Germline V CDR1 and CDR2: SGHTA, FQGNSA. DNA for the CDR3: TGTGCCAGCAGCTCAGGACAGGGAGGTGGCTACACCTTC. This sequence encodes CASSSGQGGGYTF. The full variable domain, with the rest looked up from reference TRBV7-2 and TRBJ1-2, is GAGVSQSPSNKVTEKGKDVELRCDPISGHTALYWYRQSLGQGLEFLIYFQGNSAPDKSGLPSDRFSAERTGGSVSTLTIQRTQQEDSAVYLCASSSGQGGGYTFGSGTRLTVV.

This chain links TRBV28 with TRBJ1-1; D call uncertain. V was shortened by 3 bases and J by 0 bases, with 5 bases between the two germline ends. The CDR3 runs 13 residues. Per the germline V gene, CDR1 is MDHEN and CDR2 is SYDVKM. The CDR3: CASSFTMNTEAFF. The CDR3 region has the DNA TGTGCCAGCAGTTTTACTATGAACACTGAAGCTTTCTTT. Together with reference TRBV28 and TRBJ1-1, the CDR3 gives the full variable domain: DVKVTQSSRYLVKRTGEKVFLECVQDMDHENMFWYRQDPGLGLRLIYFSYDVKMKEKGDIPEGYSVSREKKERFSLILESASTNQTSMYLCASSFTMNTEAFFGQGTRLTVV.

This rearrangement joins TRBV10-2 to TRBJ1-6; 7 nucleotides match TRBD1. CDR1 and CDR2 (germline): WSHSY, SAAADI. There are 17 residues in the CDR3. Trimming removed 0 bases from V and 2 bases from J; junction bases left unmatched: 4. CDR3 residues: CASSESTGTAYNSPLHF. The CDR3 nucleotides are TGCGCCAGCAGTGAGTCCACCGGGACAGCCTATAATTCACCCCTCCACTTT.

This clone was recorded a few times. The V and J genes are TRBV24-1 and TRBJ1-3, with D possibly being TRBD1 (5 bases). The CDR3 length is 14 residues. Germline-derived CDR1 and CDR2 are KGHDR and SFDVKD. Trimming left V 7 bases short and J 1 base short, with 10 bases between. CDR3 sequence (DNA): TGTGCCACCAGCCCCGGGGGTTCTGGAAACACCATATATTTT. It codes for CATSPGGSGNTIYF.

This chain links TRBV19 with TRBJ2-3, with 7 bases matching TRBD2. The V gene's germline CDR1 is LNHDA and CDR2 SQIVND (reference sequence). J gave up 1 base and V 7 bases, and 11 bases lay outside the gene matches. The CDR3 sequence is 16 residues long. CDR3 DNA: TGTGCCAGTACTCCAGCGGGGCCTCGGGGCACAGATACGCAGTATTTT. Residues: CASTPAGPRGTDTQYF.

To note about this clone: The junction does not match germline at one end; this may be a read error. V and J are TRBV7-9 and TRBJ2-7, with 14 positions matching TRBD2. This CDR3 has 18 amino acids. Germline CDR1 reads SEHNR; CDR2 reads FQNEAQ (reference sequence). The CDR3 reads CAGSLLGTSGGRSYEQYF. DNA of the CDR3: TGTGCCGGCAGCTTATTAGGGACTAGCGGGGGTCGCTCCTACGAGCAGTACTTC.

The chain uses TRBV30 and TRBJ2-1; 12 positions agree with TRBD2. The V gene's germline CDR1 is GTSNPN and CDR2 SVGIG (reference sequence). CDR3 length: 15 residues. The junction had 7 bases not matched to a gene; V was cut back by 3 bases and J by 7 bases. CDR3 sequence (DNA): TGTGCCTGGAGCGACGGACTAGCGGGACTTAATGAGCAGTTCTTC. Residues: CAWSDGLAGLNEQFF.

Here the CDR3 DNA reads TGTGCCAGCATGGGCGGAGGAAGGAATGGCTACACCTTC. It encodes CASMGGGRNGYTF. The gene calls are TRBV2 and TRBJ1-2; D remains unclear. The germline CDR1 and CDR2 sequences are SNHLY and FYNNEI. V was clipped by 7 bases and J by 6 bases, with 15 bases between them. The CDR3 sequence is 13 residues long.

This rearrangement joins TRBV19 to TRBJ1-5, with TRBD1 matching over 7 bases. CDR3 length equals 15 residues. CDR1 and CDR2 from the germline V gene are LNHDA and SQIVND (reference sequence). With 3 bases clipped from V and 3 bases from J, the junction kept 5 bases outside the gene matches. The CDR3 is CASSITGVPNQPQHF. CDR3 DNA sequence: TGTGCCAGTAGTATTACAGGGGTCCCCAATCAGCCCCAGCATTTT.

The CDR3 coding sequence is TGCGCCAGCAGCTTGTCCGGGACTATGGGAGGCGATACGCAGTATTTT. It codes for CASSLSGTMGGDTQYF. The chain is built from TRBV5-1 and TRBJ2-3, with TRBD2 matching over 7 bases. The CDR3 spans 16 residues. V trimming: 1 base; J trimming: 6 bases; junction bases outside the gene matches: 11. Germline assignment: CDR1 SGHRS and CDR2 YFSETQ.

The chain recombines TRBV7-2 with TRBJ1-5; 7 nucleotides match TRBD1. The V gene's germline CDR1 is SGHTA and CDR2 FQGNSA. This CDR3 contains 15 residues. V gave up 5 bases and J gave up 2 bases; unmatched junction bases: 6. The CDR3 loop reads CASSPTGYGNQPQHF. The CDR3 region has the DNA TGTGCCAGCAGCCCGACAGGGTACGGCAATCAGCCCCAGCATTTT.

The chain carries TRBV2 and TRBJ1-1; possible D gene TRBD1, 6 bases. In germline, CDR1 is SNHLY, CDR2 FYNNEI. The V end was cut by 6 bases, the J end by 3 bases, with 11 bases between. The CDR3 loop spans 13 amino acids. CDR3 in amino acids: CASSKQGYTEAFF. The DNA for the CDR3 is TGTGCCAGCAGCAAACAGGGATACACTGAAGCTTTCTTT.

This clone has just one count. The chain recombines TRBV24-1 with TRBJ1-5; D gene ambiguous. The ends were cut back, 3 bases at V and 3 bases at J, with 8 bases in the middle. The CDR3 loop spans 14 amino acids. Looked up from germline, CDR1 is KGHDR and CDR2 is SFDVKD. This CDR3 is CATSDGGHNQPQHF. The DNA for the CDR3 is TGTGCCACCAGTGATGGAGGGCACAATCAGCCCCAGCATTTT.

This chain links TRBV19 with TRBJ1-1; 7 bases agree with TRBD1. CDR1 and CDR2 (germline): LNHDA, SQIVND (reference sequence). The CDR3 contains 15 residues. With V trimmed by 6 bases and J by 0 bases, 7 bases remained unmatched. DNA of the CDR3: TGTGCCAGTAGCCCCCTGACAGGGTTGAACACTGAAGCTTTCTTT. Encoded protein: CASSPLTGLNTEAFF.

This sequence joins TRBV25-1 and TRBJ2-7; 9 bases are shared with TRBD1. V was pared by 7 bases and J by 5 bases, with 6 bases of the junction left unmatched. CDR1 MGHDK and CDR2 SYGVNS come from the germline V gene. CDR3 length: 13 amino acids. The CDR3 region has the DNA TGTGCCAGCAAGGGACAGGGACAGAACGAGCAGTACTTC. It specifies CASKGQGQNEQYF.